Listed below are T cell receptor beta chains from one sample, sequenced in a study of blood T cell repertoires in COVID-19. Profiled with immunoSEQ multiplex PCR; TCRdb holds only in-frame clones, not every one. Of 120,000 to 150,000 clones listed, over 75% are singletons. Sequencing used peripheral blood. The receptors originated from a man aged 45-65 years with acute or convalescent COVID-19. Both conserved end residues are part of each CDR3. Fields, in order: CDR3 protein, J gene, V gene.

cdr3_aa: CASSQELAVASYEQYF
j_call: TRBJ2-7
v_call: TRBV4-2

cdr3_aa: CASSSDRRNTGELFF
j_call: TRBJ2-2
v_call: TRBV5-5

cdr3_aa: CASSVGPSALTGEYGLLHF
j_call: TRBJ1-6
v_call: TRBV9

cdr3_aa: CASSILGPTSGGPDTGELFF
j_call: TRBJ2-2
v_call: TRBV19

cdr3_aa: CASGPGTGPFF
j_call: TRBJ2-1
v_call: TRBV12-5

cdr3_aa: CASGGYNEQFF
j_call: TRBJ2-1
v_call: TRBV2

cdr3_aa: CASSLRGGREKLFF
j_call: TRBJ1-4
v_call: TRBV5-4

cdr3_aa: CASSSAPPLGGYGYTF
j_call: TRBJ1-2
v_call: TRBV5-1

cdr3_aa: CASSQLRHGSSYEQYF
j_call: TRBJ2-7
v_call: TRBV16

cdr3_aa: CASSVGGWAGTDTQYF
j_call: TRBJ2-3
v_call: TRBV9

cdr3_aa: CASSRHGQGAYEQYF
j_call: TRBJ2-7
v_call: TRBV5-6

cdr3_aa: CASHRLAGTGNEQFF
j_call: TRBJ2-1
v_call: TRBV11-2

cdr3_aa: CATSRAIKRTATSAYNSPLHF
j_call: TRBJ1-6
v_call: TRBV15

cdr3_aa: CAISGGYEQYF
j_call: TRBJ2-7
v_call: TRBV10-3

cdr3_aa: CASSTGQDEKLFF
j_call: TRBJ1-4
v_call: TRBV6-5

cdr3_aa: CASSSRGLPVTDTQYF
j_call: TRBJ2-3
v_call: TRBV13

cdr3_aa: CASSYSENRGVAEAFF
j_call: TRBJ1-1
v_call: TRBV6-5

cdr3_aa: CASSLNSGGKINYGYTF
j_call: TRBJ1-2
v_call: TRBV7-2

cdr3_aa: CATSDTQGLAKNIQYF
j_call: TRBJ2-4
v_call: TRBV24-1

cdr3_aa: CASTRTGELFF
j_call: TRBJ2-2
v_call: TRBV19

cdr3_aa: CASSQNPKRDRGDSTIYF
j_call: TRBJ1-3
v_call: TRBV4-2

cdr3_aa: CASSRGQGRSPLHF
j_call: TRBJ1-6
v_call: TRBV6-2/TRBV6-3

cdr3_aa: CAWSASGRETQYF
j_call: TRBJ2-5
v_call: TRBV30

cdr3_aa: CASNRLGTTYGYTF
j_call: TRBJ1-2
v_call: TRBV19

cdr3_aa: CASSQEEGGRFF
j_call: TRBJ2-1
v_call: TRBV3-1/TRBV3-2

cdr3_aa: CSASQQGRQPQHF
j_call: TRBJ1-5
v_call: TRBV20-1

cdr3_aa: CASSPGQFSSPLHF
j_call: TRBJ1-6
v_call: TRBV6-4

cdr3_aa: CAWSRDSYNEQFF
j_call: TRBJ2-1
v_call: TRBV30

cdr3_aa: CASRPTSYTGELFF
j_call: TRBJ2-2
v_call: TRBV6-5

cdr3_aa: CASSLGPPSGRTLIEFF
j_call: TRBJ2-1
v_call: TRBV13

cdr3_aa: CASSPGQGAYEQFF
j_call: TRBJ2-1
v_call: TRBV9

cdr3_aa: CASRKYRGGSGSYEQYF
j_call: TRBJ2-7
v_call: TRBV19

cdr3_aa: CARSRQGQGEKLFF
j_call: TRBJ1-4
v_call: TRBV5-3

cdr3_aa: CASPKGTSGHRRPSYNEQFF
j_call: TRBJ2-1
v_call: TRBV28

cdr3_aa: CASSNRPRGISYEQYF
j_call: TRBJ2-7
v_call: TRBV7-2

cdr3_aa: CASSHSGGSYEQYF
j_call: TRBJ2-7
v_call: TRBV19

cdr3_aa: CASSTTSGLYNEQFF
j_call: TRBJ2-1
v_call: TRBV9

cdr3_aa: CASSLIPQGAVSGAFF
j_call: TRBJ1-1
v_call: TRBV11-1

cdr3_aa: CASSSLYEQYF
j_call: TRBJ2-7
v_call: TRBV6-5

cdr3_aa: CASSLDRLNQPQHF
j_call: TRBJ1-5
v_call: TRBV11-2

cdr3_aa: CASSGSANSYNEQFF
j_call: TRBJ2-1
v_call: TRBV5-1

cdr3_aa: CATSRGPPYGYTF
j_call: TRBJ1-2
v_call: TRBV15

cdr3_aa: CASSLGQDYGYTF
j_call: TRBJ1-2
v_call: TRBV5-6